The entry that follows covers one T cell receptor beta chain sequence. CDR3 size: 14 residues. V was clipped by 6 bases and J by 5 bases, with 16 bases between them. Germline V gene sequence: CDR1 MNHEY, CDR2 SVGAGI. TCRdb keeps only in-frame clones here, not all; method: immunoSEQ multiplex PCR. The repertoire consists of about 250,000 clones, with around four fifths occurring once and the leading ten covering over 5.5%. These data belong to a study of blood T cell repertoires in COVID-19. Study background: The origin of the acute and convalescent COVID-19 samples was the United States, Italy and Spain. T cells, B-cell-depleted T cells, or PBMCs provided the cDNA or gDNA that served as material.

This sequence joins TRBV6-5 and TRBJ2-5, with TRBD2 as a possible D gene (6 bases). This clonotype originated in a woman aged 55 to 70 with active or convalescent COVID-19. Specimen: peripheral blood. The CDR3, as DNA: TGTGCCAGCAGGGGAGGAGCCATTCATGAGACCCAGTACTTC. It translates to CASRGGAIHETQYF.